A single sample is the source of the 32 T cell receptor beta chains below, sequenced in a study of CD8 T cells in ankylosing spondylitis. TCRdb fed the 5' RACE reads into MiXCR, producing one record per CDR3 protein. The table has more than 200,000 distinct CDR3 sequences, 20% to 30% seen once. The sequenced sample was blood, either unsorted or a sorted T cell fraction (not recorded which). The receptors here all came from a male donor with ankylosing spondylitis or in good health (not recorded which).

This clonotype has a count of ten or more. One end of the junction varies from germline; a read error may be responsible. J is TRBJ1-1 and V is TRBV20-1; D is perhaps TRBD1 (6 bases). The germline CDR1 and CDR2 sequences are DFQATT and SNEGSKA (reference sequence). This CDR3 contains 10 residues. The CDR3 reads CSADQGTMRF. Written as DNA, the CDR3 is TGCAGTGCTGACCAGGGGACGATGAGATTT.

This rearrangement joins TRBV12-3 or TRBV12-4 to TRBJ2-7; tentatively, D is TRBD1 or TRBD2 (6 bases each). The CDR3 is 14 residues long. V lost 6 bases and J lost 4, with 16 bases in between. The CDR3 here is CASSKQGGEYEQYF. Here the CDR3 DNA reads TGTGCCAGCAGCAAACAGGGAGGTGAATACGAGCAGTACTTC.

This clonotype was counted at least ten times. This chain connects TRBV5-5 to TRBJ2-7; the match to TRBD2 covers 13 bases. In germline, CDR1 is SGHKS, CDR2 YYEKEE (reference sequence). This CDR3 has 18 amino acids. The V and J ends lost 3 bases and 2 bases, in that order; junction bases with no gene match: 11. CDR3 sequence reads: CASSSALAGGPDPYEQYF. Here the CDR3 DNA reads TGTGCCAGCAGCTCTGCACTAGCGGGGGGGCCGGATCCCTACGAGCAGTACTTC. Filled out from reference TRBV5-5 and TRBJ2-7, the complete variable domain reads DAGVTQSPTHLIKTRGQQVTLRCSPISGHKSVSWYQQVLGQGPQFIFQYYEKEERGRGNFPDRFSARQFPNYSSELNVNALLLGDSALYLCASSSALAGGPDPYEQYFGPGTRLTVT.

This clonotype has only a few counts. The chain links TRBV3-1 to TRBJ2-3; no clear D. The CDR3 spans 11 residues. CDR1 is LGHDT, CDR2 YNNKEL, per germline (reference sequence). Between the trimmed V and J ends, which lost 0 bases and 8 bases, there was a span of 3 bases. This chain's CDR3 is CASSQDATQYF. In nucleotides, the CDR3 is TGTGCCAGCAGCCAAGATGCTACGCAGTATTTT.

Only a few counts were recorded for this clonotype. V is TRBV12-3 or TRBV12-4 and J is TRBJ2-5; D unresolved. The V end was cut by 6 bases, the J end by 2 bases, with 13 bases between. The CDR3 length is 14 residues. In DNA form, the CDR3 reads TGTGCCAGCAGGCCAGACGGAGCACAAGAGACCCAGTACTTC. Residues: CASRPDGAQETQYF.

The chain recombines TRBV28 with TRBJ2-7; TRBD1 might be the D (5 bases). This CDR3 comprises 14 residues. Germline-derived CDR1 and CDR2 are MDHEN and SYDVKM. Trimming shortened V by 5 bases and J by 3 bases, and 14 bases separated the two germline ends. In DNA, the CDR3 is TGTGCCAGCAGTCCCGGACACAAAAGCTACGAGCAGTACTTC. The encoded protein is CASSPGHKSYEQYF.

CDR3 sequence reads: CASRRAGVQETQYF. The CDR3 nucleotides are TGTGCCAGCCGGAGGGCAGGGGTCCAAGAGACCCAGTACTTC. This rearrangement joins TRBV2 to TRBJ2-5; D is possibly TRBD1 or TRBD2 (6 bases each). V lost 8 bases and J 1 base, leaving 14 bases between the germline ends. CDR3 length: 14 amino acids. CDR1 is SNHLY and CDR2 is FYNNEI in the germline V gene.

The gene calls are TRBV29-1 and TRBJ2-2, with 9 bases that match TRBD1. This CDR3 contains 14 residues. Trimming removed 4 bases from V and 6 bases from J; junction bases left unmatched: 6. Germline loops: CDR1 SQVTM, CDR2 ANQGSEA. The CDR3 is CSVGGQGNSGELFF. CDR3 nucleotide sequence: TGCAGCGTTGGGGGACAGGGTAATTCCGGGGAGCTGTTTTTT.

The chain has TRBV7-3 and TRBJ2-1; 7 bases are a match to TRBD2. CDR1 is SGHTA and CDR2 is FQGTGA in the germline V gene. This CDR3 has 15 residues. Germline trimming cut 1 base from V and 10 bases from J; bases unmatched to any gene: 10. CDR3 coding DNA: TGTGCCAGCAGCTTAATGGCTAGCGGAAGAGGGGAGCAGTTCTTC. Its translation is CASSLMASGRGEQFF.

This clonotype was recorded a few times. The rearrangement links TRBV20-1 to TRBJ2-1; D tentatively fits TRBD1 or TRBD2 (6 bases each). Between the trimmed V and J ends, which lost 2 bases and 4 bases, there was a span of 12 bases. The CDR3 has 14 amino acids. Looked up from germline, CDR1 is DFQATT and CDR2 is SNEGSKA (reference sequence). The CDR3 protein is CSARLGGLYNEQFF. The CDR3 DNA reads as TGCAGTGCTAGACTGGGGGGCCTGTACAATGAGCAGTTCTTC.

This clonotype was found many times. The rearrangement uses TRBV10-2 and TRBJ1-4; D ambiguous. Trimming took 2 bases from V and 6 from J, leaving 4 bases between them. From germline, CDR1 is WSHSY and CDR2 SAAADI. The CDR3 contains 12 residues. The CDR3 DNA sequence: TGCGCCAGCAGTGAGCGGGATGAAAAACTGTTTTTT. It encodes CASSERDEKLFF.

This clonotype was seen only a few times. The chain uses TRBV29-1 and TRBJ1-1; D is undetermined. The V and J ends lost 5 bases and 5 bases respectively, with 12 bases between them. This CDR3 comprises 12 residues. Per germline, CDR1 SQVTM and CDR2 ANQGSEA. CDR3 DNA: TGCAGCGTTTTAGGCCGGGGAACTGAAGCTTTCTTT. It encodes CSVLGRGTEAFF.

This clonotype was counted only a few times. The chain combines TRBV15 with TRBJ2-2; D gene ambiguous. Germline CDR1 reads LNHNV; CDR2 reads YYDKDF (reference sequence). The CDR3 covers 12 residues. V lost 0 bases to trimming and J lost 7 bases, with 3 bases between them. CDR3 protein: CATSRDGGELFF. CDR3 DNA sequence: TGTGCCACCAGCAGAGATGGCGGGGAGCTGTTTTTT.

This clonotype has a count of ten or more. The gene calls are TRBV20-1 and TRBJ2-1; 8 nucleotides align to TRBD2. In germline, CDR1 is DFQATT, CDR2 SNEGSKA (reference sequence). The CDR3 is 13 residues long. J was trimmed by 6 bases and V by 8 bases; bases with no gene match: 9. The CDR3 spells CSSLGSGVNEQFF. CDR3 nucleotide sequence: TGCAGTTCATTGGGTAGCGGGGTCAATGAGCAGTTCTTC.

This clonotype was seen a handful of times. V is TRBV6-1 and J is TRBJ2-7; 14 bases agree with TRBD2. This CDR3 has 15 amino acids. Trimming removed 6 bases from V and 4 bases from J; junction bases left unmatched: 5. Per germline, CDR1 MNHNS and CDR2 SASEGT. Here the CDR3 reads CASSPGTSGRYEQYF. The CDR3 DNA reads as TGTGCCAGCAGCCCCGGGACTAGCGGGAGATACGAGCAGTACTTC.

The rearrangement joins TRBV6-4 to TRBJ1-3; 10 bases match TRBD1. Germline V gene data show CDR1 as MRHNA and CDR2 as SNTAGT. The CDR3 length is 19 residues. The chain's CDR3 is CTILMSGTGARASGNTIYF. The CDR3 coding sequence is TGTACCATCTTGATGTCCGGGACAGGGGCCAGAGCCTCTGGAAACACCATATATTTT.

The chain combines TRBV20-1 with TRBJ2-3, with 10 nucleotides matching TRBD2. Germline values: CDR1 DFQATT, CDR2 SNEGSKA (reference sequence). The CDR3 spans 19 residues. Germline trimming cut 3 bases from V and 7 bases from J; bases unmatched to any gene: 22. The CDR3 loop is CSARDSSPTGVAGGYTQYF. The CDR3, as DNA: TGCAGTGCTAGGGACTCATCCCCCACGGGGGTAGCGGGGGGATATACGCAGTATTTT.

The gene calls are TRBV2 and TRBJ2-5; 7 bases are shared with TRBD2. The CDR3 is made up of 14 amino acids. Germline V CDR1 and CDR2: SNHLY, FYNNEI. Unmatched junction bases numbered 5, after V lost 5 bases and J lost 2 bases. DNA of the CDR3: TGTGCCAGCAGTTTACTAGCGCTTCAAGAGACCCAGTACTTC. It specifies CASSLLALQETQYF.

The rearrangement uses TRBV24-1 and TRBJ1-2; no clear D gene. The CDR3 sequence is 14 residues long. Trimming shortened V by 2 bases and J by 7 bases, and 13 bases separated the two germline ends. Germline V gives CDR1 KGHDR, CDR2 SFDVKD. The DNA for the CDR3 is TGTGCCACCAGTGATTCGCGTCGGAGGTCTGGCTACACCTTC. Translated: CATSDSRRRSGYTF.

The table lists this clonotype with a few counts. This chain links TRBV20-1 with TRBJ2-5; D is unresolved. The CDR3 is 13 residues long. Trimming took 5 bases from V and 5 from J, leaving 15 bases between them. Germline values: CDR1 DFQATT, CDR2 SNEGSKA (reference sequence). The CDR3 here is CSALSNDVETQYF. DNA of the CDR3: TGCAGTGCTCTCTCGAATGATGTTGAGACCCAGTACTTC.

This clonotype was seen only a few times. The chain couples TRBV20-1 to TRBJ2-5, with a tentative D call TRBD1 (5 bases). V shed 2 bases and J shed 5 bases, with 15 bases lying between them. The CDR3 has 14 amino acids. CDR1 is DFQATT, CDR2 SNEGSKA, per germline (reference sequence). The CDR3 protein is CSARRRNSGETQYF. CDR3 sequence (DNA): TGCAGTGCTAGACGACGGAACTCAGGGGAGACCCAGTACTTC.

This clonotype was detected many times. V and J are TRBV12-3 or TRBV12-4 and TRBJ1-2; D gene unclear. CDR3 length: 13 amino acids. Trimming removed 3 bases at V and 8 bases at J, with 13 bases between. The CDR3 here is CASSFAGLGGYTF. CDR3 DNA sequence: TGTGCCAGCAGTTTCGCAGGCCTCGGGGGCTACACCTTC.

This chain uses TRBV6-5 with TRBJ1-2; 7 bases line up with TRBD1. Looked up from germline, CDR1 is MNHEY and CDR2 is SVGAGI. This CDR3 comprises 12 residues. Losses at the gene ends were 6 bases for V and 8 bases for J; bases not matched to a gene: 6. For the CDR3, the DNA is TGTGCCAGCAGACAGGGGAGATTAGGCTACACCTTC. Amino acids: CASRQGRLGYTF.

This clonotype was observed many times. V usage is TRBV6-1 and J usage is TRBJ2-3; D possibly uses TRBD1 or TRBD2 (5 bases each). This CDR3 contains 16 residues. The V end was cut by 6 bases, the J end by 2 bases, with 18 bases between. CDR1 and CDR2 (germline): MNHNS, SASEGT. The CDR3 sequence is CASSRTGTQTTDTQYF. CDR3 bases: TGTGCCAGCAGCCGTACCGGGACCCAGACCACAGATACGCAGTATTTT.

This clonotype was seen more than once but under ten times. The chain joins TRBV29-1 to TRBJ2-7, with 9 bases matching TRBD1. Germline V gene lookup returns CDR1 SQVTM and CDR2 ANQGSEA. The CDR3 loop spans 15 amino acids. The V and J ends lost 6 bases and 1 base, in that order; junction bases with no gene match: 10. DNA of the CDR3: TGCAGCGTCTGTAATAGAGGGACAGGGTCCTACGAGCAGTACTTC. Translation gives CSVCNRGTGSYEQYF.

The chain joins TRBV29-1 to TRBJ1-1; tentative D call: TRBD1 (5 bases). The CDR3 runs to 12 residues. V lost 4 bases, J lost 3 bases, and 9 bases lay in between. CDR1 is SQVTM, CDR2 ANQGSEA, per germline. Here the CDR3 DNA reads TGCAGCGTTGTGCGGGGGGACACTGAAGCTTTCTTT. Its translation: CSVVRGDTEAFF.

The CDR3 nucleotides are TGTGCCAGCAGTTACTGGGGCGGGACTCCGAACGGAGATAATGAGCAGTTCTTC. Its protein product is CASSYWGGTPNGDNEQFF. The V call is TRBV6-5, the J call TRBJ2-1; perhaps TRBD2 as D (6 bases). With 1 base removed from V and 7 bases from J, the gap between germline ends came to 23 bases. CDR1 is MNHEY, CDR2 SVGAGI, per germline. The CDR3 spans 18 residues.

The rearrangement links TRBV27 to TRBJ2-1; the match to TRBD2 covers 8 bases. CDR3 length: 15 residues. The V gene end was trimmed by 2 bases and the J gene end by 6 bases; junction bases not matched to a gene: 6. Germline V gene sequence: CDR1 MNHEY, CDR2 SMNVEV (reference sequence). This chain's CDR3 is CASSLTGGPSNEQFF. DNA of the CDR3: TGTGCCAGCAGTTTAACGGGGGGGCCAAGCAATGAGCAGTTCTTC.

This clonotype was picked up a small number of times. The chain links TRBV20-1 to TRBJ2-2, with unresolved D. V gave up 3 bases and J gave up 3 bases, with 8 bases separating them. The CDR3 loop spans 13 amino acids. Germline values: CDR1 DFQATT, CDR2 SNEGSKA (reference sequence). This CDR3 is CSASRIHTGELFF. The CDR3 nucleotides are TGCAGTGCTAGCCGGATTCACACCGGGGAGCTGTTTTTT.

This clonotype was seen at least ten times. The DNA of the CDR3 is TGTGCCAGCAGTGTGGACAATCAGCCCCAGCATTTT. Its translation: CASSVDNQPQHF. The chain employs TRBV6-1 and TRBJ1-5, with no clear D. The V and J ends lost 4 bases and 3 bases respectively, with 4 bases between them. Germline CDR1 reads MNHNS; CDR2 reads SASEGT. The CDR3 sequence is 12 residues long.

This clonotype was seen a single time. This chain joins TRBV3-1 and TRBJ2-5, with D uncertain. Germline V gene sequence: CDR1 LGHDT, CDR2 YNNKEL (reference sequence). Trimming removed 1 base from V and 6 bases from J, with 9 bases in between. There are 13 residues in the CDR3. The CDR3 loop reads CASSQGLLQTQYF. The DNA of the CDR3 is TGTGCCAGCAGCCAAGGGCTCCTTCAGACCCAGTACTTC.

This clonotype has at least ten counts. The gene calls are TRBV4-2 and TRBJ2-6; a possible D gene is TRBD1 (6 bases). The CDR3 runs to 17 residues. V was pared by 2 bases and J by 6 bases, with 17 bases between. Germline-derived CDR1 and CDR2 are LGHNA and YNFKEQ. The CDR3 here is CASSQQLTGSKANVLTF. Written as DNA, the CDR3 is TGTGCCAGCAGCCAACAATTGACAGGCTCTAAGGCCAACGTCCTGACTTTC.